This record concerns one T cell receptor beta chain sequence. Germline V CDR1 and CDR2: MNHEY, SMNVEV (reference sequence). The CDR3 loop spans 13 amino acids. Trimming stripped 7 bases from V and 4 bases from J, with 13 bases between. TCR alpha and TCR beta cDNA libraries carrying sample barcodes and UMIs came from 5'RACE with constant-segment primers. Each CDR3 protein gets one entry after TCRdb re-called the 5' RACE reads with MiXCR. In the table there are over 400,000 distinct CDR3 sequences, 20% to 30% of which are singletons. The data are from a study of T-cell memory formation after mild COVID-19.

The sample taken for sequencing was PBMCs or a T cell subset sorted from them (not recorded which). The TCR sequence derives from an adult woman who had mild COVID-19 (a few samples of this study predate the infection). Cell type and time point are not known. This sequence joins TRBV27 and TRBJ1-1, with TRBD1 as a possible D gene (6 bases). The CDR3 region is CASIQLGGTEAFF. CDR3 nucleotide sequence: TGTGCCAGCATTCAATTAGGGGGCACTGAAGCTTTCTTT.